A single sample gave rise to the 23 T cell receptor beta chains below, sequenced in a study of shared clonotypes between healthy human individuals. Data came from immunoSEQ multiplex PCR; TCRdb stores just in-frame clones and leaves some out. The sample has fewer than 850,000 clones; about nine tenths are singletons. The specimen was memory CD8+ T cells from PBMCs. Subset noted: CD45RO+ cells pooled with CCR7-negative TemRA cells. These receptor sequences come from a man aged 18 to 29 in good health. Some clones in this sample may be carry-over from other donors' samples.

As DNA, the CDR3 is TGTGCCAGTAGACAGGGGGACTATGGCTACACCTTC. Translated, it gives CASRQGDYGYTF. The chain recombines TRBV19 with TRBJ1-2; 8 nucleotides line up with TRBD1. The V segment lost 6 bases and the J segment 3 bases; nucleotides outside the gene matches: 0. Germline values: CDR1 LNHDA, CDR2 SQIVND (reference sequence). This CDR3 has 12 amino acids.

The V gene is TRBV5-1, the J gene TRBJ2-1, with a tentative D call TRBD2 (6 bases). The germline V gene has CDR1 SGHRS and CDR2 YFSETQ. V was pared by 4 bases and J by 5 bases, with 16 bases between. CDR3 length equals 15 residues. The CDR3 region is CASSPGFRENNEQFF. Here the CDR3 DNA reads TGCGCCAGCAGCCCCGGGTTCCGGGAGAACAATGAGCAGTTCTTC.

The chain recombines TRBV10-2 with TRBJ2-7, with D tentatively TRBD2 (7 bases). In germline, CDR1 is WSHSY, CDR2 SAAADI. V lost 3 bases and J 3 bases, leaving 9 bases between the germline ends. The CDR3 consists of 13 residues. In DNA, the CDR3 is TGCGCCAGCAGTGAAGGGGGGGGCTACGAGCAGTACTTC. This gives the protein CASSEGGGYEQYF.

DNA of the CDR3: TGTGCCAGCAGCTTAACAGGGGGAGCCCATAGCAATCAGCCCCAGCATTTT. Residues: CASSLTGGAHSNQPQHF. V gene TRBV7-6 combines with J gene TRBJ1-5; 8 bases line up with TRBD1. Germline CDR1 and CDR2: SGHVS and FNYEAQ. V gave up 2 bases and J gave up 0 bases; unmatched junction bases: 6. The CDR3 sequence is 17 residues long.

This rearrangement joins TRBV12-2 to TRBJ2-7; the table's TRBD2 call for D was not verified on the DNA. TRBV12-2 is a pseudogene locus. This CDR3 is built from 16 residues. The chain's CDR3 is CASRLALWESRVEQYF. The DNA for the CDR3 is TGTGCAAGTCGCTTAGCGCTCTGGGAGAGTCGGGTCGAGCAGTACTTC.

The chain links TRBV2 to TRBJ1-2; D is perhaps TRBD1 (6 bases). This CDR3 is 16 amino acids long. Trimming took off 3 bases at V and 2 bases at J, with 16 bases between the two ends. The germline CDR1 and CDR2 sequences are SNHLY and FYNNEI. The CDR3 sequence: CASSEGRGLFNYGYTF. The CDR3, as DNA: TGTGCCAGCAGTGAGGGCAGGGGTTTGTTCAACTATGGCTACACCTTC.

About this clone: Sequence at one end of the junction differs from germline and may be a read error. The chain uses TRBV15 and TRBJ2-7; perhaps D is TRBD1 or TRBD2 (6 bases each). Germline assignment: CDR1 LNHNV and CDR2 YYDKDF (reference sequence). CDR3 length equals 15 residues. The CDR3 DNA sequence: TGTGCCACCAGCCGAGAATGGACAGACCGGGGGGAGCAGTACTTC. It yields the protein CATSREWTDRGEQYF.

The chain carries TRBV28 and TRBJ1-5; D gene uncertain. Trimming stripped 4 bases from V and 0 bases from J, with 10 bases between. CDR1 is MDHEN and CDR2 is SYDVKM in the germline V gene. There are 15 residues in the CDR3. The DNA for the CDR3 is TGTGCCAGCAGTTCTCATCTGTATAGCAATCAGCCCCAGCATTTT. The encoded protein is CASSSHLYSNQPQHF.

The J gene is TRBJ2-2, the V gene TRBV4-3, with 8 bases that match TRBD1. In germline, CDR1 is LGHNA, CDR2 YSLEER. This CDR3 spans 16 amino acids. V shed 3 bases and J 0 bases; nucleotides not matched to a gene: 3. The CDR3, as DNA: TGCGCCAGCAGCCAGGGGACAGGAGCGAACACCGGGGAGCTGTTTTTT. Translated: CASSQGTGANTGELFF.

The chain is built from TRBV11-2 and TRBJ2-7; 7 bases align to TRBD1. Germline lookup yields CDR1 SGHAT and CDR2 FQNNGV. Unmatched junction bases numbered 6, after V lost 1 base and J lost 3 bases. The CDR3 spans 15 residues. This CDR3 reads CASSLVTGSLYEQYF. The DNA of the CDR3 is TGTGCCAGCAGCTTAGTGACAGGGAGCCTCTACGAGCAGTACTTC.

This chain links TRBV4-1 with TRBJ2-7, with D possibly matching TRBD1 (6 bases). The CDR3 is 16 amino acids. V was pared by 0 bases and J by 2 bases, with 14 bases between. In germline, CDR1 is MGHRA, CDR2 YSYEKL. CDR3: CASSQDQPGTTYEQYF. The CDR3 coding sequence is TGCGCCAGCAGCCAAGACCAACCAGGGACAACCTACGAGCAGTACTTC.

The chain employs TRBV5-6 and TRBJ1-2; 7 bases are a match to TRBD1. This CDR3 has 13 residues. Germline-derived CDR1 and CDR2 are SGHDT and YYEEEE. Germline trimming cut 10 bases from V and 1 base from J; bases unmatched to any gene: 7. The CDR3 sequence: CAGANRGNYGYTF. The CDR3 DNA sequence: TGTGCCGGGGCGAACAGGGGTAACTATGGCTACACCTTC. Full variable domain (outside the CDR3, taken from reference TRBV5-6 and TRBJ1-2): DAGVTQSPTHLIKTRGQQVTLRCSPKSGHDTVSWYQQALGQGPQFIFQYYEEEERQRGNFPDRFSGHQFPNYSSELNVNALLLGDSALYLCAGANRGNYGYTFGSGTRLTVV.

The V and J genes are TRBV4-2 and TRBJ2-5, with D possibly being TRBD1 (6 bases). Trimming stripped 1 base from V and 1 base from J, with 13 bases between. Germline CDR1 is LGHNA and CDR2 is YNFKEQ. CDR3 length: 16 residues. The CDR3 coding sequence is TGTGCCAGCAGCCAAGGCGGAAGGGGGTCCCAAGAGACCCAGTACTTC. This sequence encodes CASSQGGRGSQETQYF.

The DNA of the CDR3 is TGTGCCAGCAGTTTCGGGGAACAGCTCTATGGCTACACCTTC. Translated: CASSFGEQLYGYTF. The rearrangement joins TRBV28 to TRBJ1-2, with D uncertain. This CDR3 contains 14 residues. The germline V gene encodes CDR1 MDHEN and CDR2 SYDVKM. The V end lost 3 bases, the J end lost 4 bases, and 12 bases lay between the germline ends.

The V call is TRBV29-1, the J call TRBJ1-2; D possibly corresponds to TRBD1 (6 bases). CDR1 and CDR2 (germline): SQVTM, ANQGSEA. CDR3 length: 12 residues. Between the trimmed V and J ends, which lost 6 bases and 4 bases, there was a span of 12 bases. CDR3 DNA sequence: TGCAGCGTATCACAGGGCCCCTATGGCTACACCTTC. Its translation: CSVSQGPYGYTF.

V usage is TRBV28 and J usage is TRBJ2-3; tentative D call: TRBD2 (6 bases). The CDR3 length is 14 residues. V lost 6 bases, J lost 3 bases, and 13 bases lay in between. Germline lookup yields CDR1 MDHEN and CDR2 SYDVKM. The DNA for the CDR3 is TGTGCCAGCAGAGGGGCGGGGTGGACAGATACGCAGTATTTT. Translated, it gives CASRGAGWTDTQYF.

The V gene is TRBV7-9, the J gene TRBJ2-7, with D possibly being TRBD2 (5 bases). This CDR3 has 16 amino acids. V dropped 1 base and J dropped 4 bases, with 17 bases sitting between them. Germline V gene lookup returns CDR1 SEHNR and CDR2 FQNEAQ (reference sequence). CDR3 sequence (DNA): TGTGCCAGCAGCTTAGGAAGGCCGGCGGGTGGGTACGAGCAGTACTTC. Residues: CASSLGRPAGGYEQYF. The whole variable domain, filled in from reference TRBV7-9 and TRBJ2-7, reads DTGVSQNPRHKITKRGQNVTFRCDPISEHNRLYWYRQTLGQGPEFLTYFQNEAQLEKSRLLSDRFSAERPKGSFSTLEIQRTEQGDSAMYLCASSLGRPAGGYEQYFGPGTRLTVT.

The gene calls are TRBV4-3 and TRBJ1-3; no firm D call. The CDR3 sequence is 15 residues long. CDR1 is LGHNA, CDR2 YSLEER, per germline. Trimming took 0 bases from V and 4 from J, leaving 10 bases between them. The CDR3 loop reads CASSQDDYGGNTIYF. CDR3 sequence (DNA): TGCGCCAGCAGCCAAGACGATTATGGGGGAAACACCATATATTTT.

The chain combines TRBV7-8 with TRBJ2-1, with 7 positions matching TRBD1. CDR3 length: 15 amino acids. Trimming removed 5 bases from V and 6 bases from J; junction bases left unmatched: 10. The germline gives CDR1 SGHVS, CDR2 FQNEAQ. DNA of the CDR3: TGTGCCAGCAGCCATCCGGGACAGAGAATCAATGAGCAGTTCTTC. Protein sequence: CASSHPGQRINEQFF.

This chain joins TRBV25-1 and TRBJ1-5; tentatively, D is TRBD1 (6 bases). V gave up 3 bases and J gave up 6 bases, with 12 bases separating them. This CDR3 has 14 residues. Germline V gives CDR1 MGHDK, CDR2 SYGVNS. The CDR3: CASSDGKGGQPQHF. The CDR3 DNA sequence: TGTGCCAGCAGTGACGGGAAGGGGGGTCAGCCCCAGCATTTT.

In this sample, this clone turned up a few times. V gene TRBV6-1 combines with J gene TRBJ1-1; tentatively, D is TRBD1 (5 bases). CDR1 and CDR2 from the germline V gene are MNHNS and SASEGT. The CDR3 is 14 amino acids. V shed 5 bases and J shed 4 bases, with 14 bases lying between them. CDR3 in amino acids: CASSTDPGGTEAFF. CDR3 nucleotide sequence: TGTGCCAGCAGTACGGACCCGGGGGGCACTGAAGCTTTCTTT.

The count of this clone is one. The chain links TRBV28 to TRBJ2-1; D is undetermined. Germline V gene lookup returns CDR1 MDHEN and CDR2 SYDVKM. V was shortened by 1 base and J by 6 bases, with 10 bases between the two germline ends. This CDR3 contains 14 residues. The CDR3 region has the DNA TGTGCCAGCAGTTTATCTCAAGTCGCCAATGAGCAGTTCTTC. This encodes CASSLSQVANEQFF.

The rearrangement uses TRBV10-2 and TRBJ2-3; 8 bases are a match to TRBD2. The CDR3 is made up of 16 amino acids. CDR1 is WSHSY and CDR2 is SAAADI in the germline V gene. Trimming cost V 6 bases and J 0 bases; bases outside gene matches: 8. CDR3 nucleotide sequence: TGCGCCAGCAGCATACTAGCGGCCCTTAGCACAGATACGCAGTATTTT. Its protein product is CASSILAALSTDTQYF.